These 15 T cell receptor beta chains were sequenced from one sample in a study of cytomegalovirus exposure and HLA in healthy donors. A multiplex PCR was run with 60 Vbeta primers and 13 Jbeta primers. The protocol was immunoSEQ multiplex PCR, while the TCRdb copy is restricted to in-frame clones and leaves out a portion. Found here are 150,000 to 200,000 clones, nearly 80% of them singletons; the top ten hold over 11%. Sequencing used PBMCs. These receptors were obtained from a man aged 50-60 years in good health and CMV-seropositive.

The rearrangement uses TRBV6-5 and TRBJ2-3; the D is unclear. The germline V gene has CDR1 MNHEY and CDR2 SVGAGI. The V end was cut by 9 bases, the J end by 4 bases, with 11 bases between. The CDR3 spans 12 residues. CDR3 sequence (DNA): TGTGCCAGTGAACCCGGTGCAGATACGCAGTATTTT. Its protein product is CASEPGADTQYF.

The count of this clone is one. The gene calls are TRBV27 and TRBJ1-3; TRBD1 agrees at 10 bases. Trimming removed 2 bases from V and 0 bases from J; junction bases left unmatched: 1. This CDR3 spans 16 amino acids. From germline, CDR1 is MNHEY and CDR2 SMNVEV (reference sequence). CDR3 protein: CASSLRTGGSGNTIYF. The CDR3 DNA follows: TGTGCCAGCAGTTTAAGGACAGGGGGCTCTGGAAACACCATATATTTT.

The rearrangement links TRBV6-5 to TRBJ2-3, with D possibly matching TRBD1 (5 bases). This CDR3 is 14 amino acids long. Trimming cost V 11 bases and J 0 bases, with 15 bases left between them. Germline V CDR1 and CDR2: MNHEY, SVGAGI. DNA of the CDR3: TGTGCCGCCGGTTCAGGGCATAGCACAGATACGCAGTATTTT. Translation gives CAAGSGHSTDTQYF.

The chain recombines TRBV7-2 with TRBJ1-1, with D unresolved. Trimming shortened V by 5 bases and J by 1 base, and 14 bases separated the two germline ends. CDR1 is SGHTA, CDR2 FQGNSA, per germline. The CDR3 contains 15 residues. This CDR3 reads CASSAARTPNTEAFF. The CDR3, as DNA: TGTGCCAGCAGCGCGGCGCGAACACCGAACACTGAAGCTTTCTTT.

The chain has TRBV6-5 and TRBJ2-1; no clear D. Germline lookup yields CDR1 MNHEY and CDR2 SVGAGI. The CDR3 is made up of 15 amino acids. V was cut by 6 bases and J by 0 bases, with 12 bases left in between. The DNA for the CDR3 is TGTGCCAGCAGACGAGCGTCTACCTCCTACAATGAGCAGTTCTTC. The encoded protein is CASRRASTSYNEQFF.

The chain is built from TRBV5-4 and TRBJ1-2; a possible D gene is TRBD1 (6 bases). Germline values: CDR1 SGHNT, CDR2 YYREEE (reference sequence). This CDR3 spans 13 amino acids. V lost 4 bases and J lost 2, with 9 bases in between. The CDR3 bases are TGTGCCAGCAGCCCTCAGGGGAACTATGGCTACACCTTC. This encodes CASSPQGNYGYTF.

This rearrangement joins TRBV6-5 to TRBJ2-7; 7 nucleotides match TRBD1. This CDR3 is 16 amino acids long. Looked up from germline, CDR1 is MNHEY and CDR2 is SVGAGI. V trimming: 0 bases; J trimming: 7 bases; junction bases outside the gene matches: 12. Here the CDR3 reads CASSYSLQGSRGEQYV. CDR3 nucleotides: TGTGCCAGCAGTTACTCGTTACAGGGGAGTCGGGGAGAGCAGTACGTC.

The J gene is TRBJ2-3, the V gene TRBV7-3, with TRBD2 matching 11 bases. The V gene's germline CDR1 is SGHTA and CDR2 FQGTGA. V dropped 6 bases and J dropped 4; count of bases not matched to a gene: 6. CDR3 length equals 15 residues. In nucleotides, the CDR3 is TGTGCCAGCAGTCTTAGCGGGGGGGCCGCAGATACGCAGTATTTT. This codes for CASSLSGGAADTQYF.

The chain is built from TRBV10-3 and TRBJ1-5; TRBD1 might be the D (6 bases). Trimming stripped 6 bases from V and 4 bases from J, with 10 bases between. This CDR3 has 13 amino acids. Germline V gives CDR1 ENHRY, CDR2 SYGVKD. For the CDR3, the DNA is TGTGCCATCAGGGACAGCGGTAATCAGCCCCAGCATTTT. It translates to CAIRDSGNQPQHF.

This clone has only a few counts. The CDR3: CASSEGGSWTEAFF. CDR3 coding DNA: TGTGCCAGCAGTGAAGGCGGGAGTTGGACTGAAGCTTTCTTT. The chain employs TRBV6-1 and TRBJ1-1; D is unresolved. The germline V and J ends were trimmed by 1 base and 5 bases, with 11 bases remaining between them. This CDR3 comprises 14 residues. CDR1 and CDR2 from the germline V gene are MNHNS and SASEGT.

The genes are TRBV19 and TRBJ1-6; the D is unclear. V lost 5 bases and J lost 9, with 8 bases in between. The CDR3 spans 12 residues. Germline V CDR1 and CDR2: LNHDA, SQIVND (reference sequence). The CDR3 is CASSHVGSPLHF. As DNA, the CDR3 is TGTGCCAGTAGTCATGTCGGTTCACCCCTCCACTTT.

The rearrangement joins TRBV25-1 to TRBJ2-5; TRBD2 matches at 8 bases. V lost 1 base and J lost 5; bases outside the gene matches: 3. The CDR3 has 14 residues. Per the germline V gene, CDR1 is MGHDK and CDR2 is SYGVNS. CDR3 nucleotide sequence: TGTGCCAGCAGTGAATTCGGGAGGGTGGAGACCCAGTACTTC. Protein: CASSEFGRVETQYF.

A remark on this clone: The CDR3 does not close with the conserved phenylalanine or tryptophan, likely indicating a read error. This chain joins TRBV6-1 and TRBJ1-2; D remains ambiguous. This CDR3 has 15 amino acids. Trimming left V 0 bases short and J 1 base short, with 9 bases between. The V gene's germline CDR1 is MNHNS and CDR2 SASEGT. The CDR3 spells CASSEALLDNYGYTY. In nucleotides, the CDR3 is TGTGCCAGCAGTGAAGCGCTTCTGGATAACTATGGCTACACCTAC.

The chain is built from TRBV28 and TRBJ1-1; the match to TRBD1 covers 9 bases. The CDR3 contains 14 residues. The ends lost 6 bases at V and 6 bases at J; junction bases unmatched: 8. CDR1 is MDHEN, CDR2 SYDVKM, per germline. CDR3 protein: CASSSGQGMSEAFF. CDR3 in DNA: TGTGCCAGCAGCTCCGGACAGGGGATGTCTGAAGCTTTCTTT.

The chain is built from TRBV5-1 and TRBJ2-1; D uncertain. CDR3 size: 13 residues. Trimming shortened V by 0 bases and J by 5 bases, and 6 bases separated the two germline ends. Germline V lookup: CDR1 SGHRS, CDR2 YFSETQ. CDR3 bases: TGCGCCAGCAGCTTGGACACCAACAATGAGCAGTTCTTC. It translates to CASSLDTNNEQFF. The entire variable domain, with the rest obtained from reference TRBV5-1 and TRBJ2-1, is as follows: KAGVTQTPRYLIKTRGQQVTLSCSPISGHRSVSWYQQTPGQGLQFLFEYFSETQRNKGNFPGRFSGRQFSNSRSEMNVSTLELGDSALYLCASSLDTNNEQFFGPGTRLTVL.